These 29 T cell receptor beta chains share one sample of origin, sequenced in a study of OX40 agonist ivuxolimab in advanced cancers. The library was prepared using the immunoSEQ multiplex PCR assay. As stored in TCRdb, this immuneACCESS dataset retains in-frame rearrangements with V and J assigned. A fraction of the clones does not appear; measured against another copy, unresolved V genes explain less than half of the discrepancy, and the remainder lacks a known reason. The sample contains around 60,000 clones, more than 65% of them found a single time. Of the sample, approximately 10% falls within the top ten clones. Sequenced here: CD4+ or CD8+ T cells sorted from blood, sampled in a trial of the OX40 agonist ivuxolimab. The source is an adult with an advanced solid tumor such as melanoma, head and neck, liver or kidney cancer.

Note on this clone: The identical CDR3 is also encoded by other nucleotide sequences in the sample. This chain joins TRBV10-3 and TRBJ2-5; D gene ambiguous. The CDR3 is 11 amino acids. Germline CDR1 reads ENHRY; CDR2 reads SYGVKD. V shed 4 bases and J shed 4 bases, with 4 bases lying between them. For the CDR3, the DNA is TGTGCCATCAGTGGAGGAGAGACCCAGTACTTC. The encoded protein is CAISGGETQYF.

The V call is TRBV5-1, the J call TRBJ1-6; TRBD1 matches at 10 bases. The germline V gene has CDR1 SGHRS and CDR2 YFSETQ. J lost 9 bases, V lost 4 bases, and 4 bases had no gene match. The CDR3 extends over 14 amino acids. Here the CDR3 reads CASSPTGGSSPLHF. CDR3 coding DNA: TGCGCCAGCAGCCCGACAGGGGGCAGTTCACCCCTCCACTTT.

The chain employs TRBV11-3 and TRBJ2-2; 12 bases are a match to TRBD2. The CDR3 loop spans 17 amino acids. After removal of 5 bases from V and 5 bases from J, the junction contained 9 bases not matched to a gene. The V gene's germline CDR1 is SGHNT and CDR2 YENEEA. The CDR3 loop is CASSLRLAGDGTGELFF. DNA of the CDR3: TGTGCCAGCAGCCTCCGACTAGCGGGAGACGGTACCGGGGAGCTGTTTTTT.

CDR3 residues: CASSQTVLNEKLFF. The CDR3 DNA follows: TGTGCCAGCAGTCAGACAGTTCTTAATGAAAAACTGTTTTTT. V gene TRBV2 combines with J gene TRBJ1-4, with D possibly being TRBD1 (5 bases). Germline V CDR1 and CDR2: SNHLY, FYNNEI. This CDR3 has 14 amino acids. Trimming took off 5 bases at V and 4 bases at J, with 11 bases between the two ends. Full variable domain (outside the CDR3, taken from reference TRBV2 and TRBJ1-4): EPEVTQTPSHQVTQMGQEVILRCVPISNHLYFYWYRQILGQKVEFLVSFYNNEISEKSEIFDDQFSVERPDGSNFTLKIRSTKLEDSAMYFCASSQTVLNEKLFFGSGTQLSVL.

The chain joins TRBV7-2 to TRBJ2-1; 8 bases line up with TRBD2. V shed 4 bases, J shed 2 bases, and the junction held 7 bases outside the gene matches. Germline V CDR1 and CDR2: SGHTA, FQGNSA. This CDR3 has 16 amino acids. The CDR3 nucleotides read TGTGCCAGCAGCTCCGCACTAGCGGCCCCCTACAATGAGCAGTTCTTC. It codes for CASSSALAAPYNEQFF. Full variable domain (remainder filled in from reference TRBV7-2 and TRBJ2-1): GAGVSQSPSNKVTEKGKDVELRCDPISGHTALYWYRQSLGQGLEFLIYFQGNSAPDKSGLPSDRFSAERTGGSVSTLTIQRTQQEDSAVYLCASSSALAAPYNEQFFGPGTRLTVL.

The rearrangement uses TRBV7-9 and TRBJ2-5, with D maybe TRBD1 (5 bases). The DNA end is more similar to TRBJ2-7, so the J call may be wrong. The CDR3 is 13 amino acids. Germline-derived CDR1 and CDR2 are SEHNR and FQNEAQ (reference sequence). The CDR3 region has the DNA TGTGCCAGCAGCCCGGACATATCCTACGAGCAGTACTTC. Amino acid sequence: CASSPDISYEQYF.

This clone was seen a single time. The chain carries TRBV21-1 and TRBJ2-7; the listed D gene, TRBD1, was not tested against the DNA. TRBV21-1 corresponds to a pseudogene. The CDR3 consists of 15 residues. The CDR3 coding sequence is TGTGCCAGCAGCAAACGGCAGGGGAGTAGAAACGAGCAGTACTTC. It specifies CASSKRQGSRNEQYF.

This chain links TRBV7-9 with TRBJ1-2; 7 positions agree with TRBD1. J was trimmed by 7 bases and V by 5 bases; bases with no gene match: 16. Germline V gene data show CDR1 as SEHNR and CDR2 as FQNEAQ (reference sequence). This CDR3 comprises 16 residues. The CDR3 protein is CASSPPDRRDPGGYTF. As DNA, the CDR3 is TGTGCCAGCAGCCCCCCGGACAGGAGAGATCCTGGTGGCTACACCTTC.

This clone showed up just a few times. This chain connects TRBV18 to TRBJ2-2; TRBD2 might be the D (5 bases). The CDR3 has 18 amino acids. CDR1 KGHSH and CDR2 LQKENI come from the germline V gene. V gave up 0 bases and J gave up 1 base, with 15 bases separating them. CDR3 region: CASSPPRGIGVNTGELFF. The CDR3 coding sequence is TGTGCCAGCTCACCACCCCGAGGGATCGGTGTGAACACCGGGGAGCTGTTTTTT.

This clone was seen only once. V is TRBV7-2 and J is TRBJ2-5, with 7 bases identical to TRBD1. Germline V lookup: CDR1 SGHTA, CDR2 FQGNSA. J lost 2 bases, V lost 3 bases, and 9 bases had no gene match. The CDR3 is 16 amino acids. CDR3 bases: TGTGCCAGCAGCTTTTACAGGGGCCAATTTCAAGAGACCCAGTACTTC. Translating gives CASSFYRGQFQETQYF.

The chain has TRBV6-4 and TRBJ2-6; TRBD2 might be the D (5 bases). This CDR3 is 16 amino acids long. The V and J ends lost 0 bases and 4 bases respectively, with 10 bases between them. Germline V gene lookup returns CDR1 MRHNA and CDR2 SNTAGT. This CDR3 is CASSDSWSGGANVLTF. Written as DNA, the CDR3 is TGTGCCAGCAGTGACTCGTGGTCGGGAGGGGCCAACGTCCTGACTTTC.

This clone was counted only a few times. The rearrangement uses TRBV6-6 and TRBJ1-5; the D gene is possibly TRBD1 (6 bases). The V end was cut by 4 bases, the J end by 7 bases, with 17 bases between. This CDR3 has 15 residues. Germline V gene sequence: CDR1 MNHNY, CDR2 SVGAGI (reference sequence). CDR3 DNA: TGTGCCAGCAGTTCCACCGGGGGGGGCAGGCAGCCCCAGCATTTT. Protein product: CASSSTGGGRQPQHF.

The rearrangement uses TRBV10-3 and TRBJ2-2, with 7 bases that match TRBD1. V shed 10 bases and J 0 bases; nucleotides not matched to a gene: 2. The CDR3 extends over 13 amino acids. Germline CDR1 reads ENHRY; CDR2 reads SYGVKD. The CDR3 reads CATQGTNTGELFF. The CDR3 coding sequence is TGTGCCACACAGGGGACGAACACCGGGGAGCTGTTTTTT.

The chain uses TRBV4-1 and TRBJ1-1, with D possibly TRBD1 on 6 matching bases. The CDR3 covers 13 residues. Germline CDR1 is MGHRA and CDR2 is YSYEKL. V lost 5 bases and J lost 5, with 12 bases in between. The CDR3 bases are TGCGCCAGCAGCTCACTCCAGGGGACTGAAGCTTTCTTT. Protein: CASSSLQGTEAFF.

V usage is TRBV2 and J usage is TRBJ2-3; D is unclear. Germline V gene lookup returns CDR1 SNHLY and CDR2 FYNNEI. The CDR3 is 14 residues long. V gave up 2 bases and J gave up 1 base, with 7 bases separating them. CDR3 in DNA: TGTGCCAGCAGTGAAAGGCCGGGCACAGATACGCAGTATTTT. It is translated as CASSERPGTDTQYF.

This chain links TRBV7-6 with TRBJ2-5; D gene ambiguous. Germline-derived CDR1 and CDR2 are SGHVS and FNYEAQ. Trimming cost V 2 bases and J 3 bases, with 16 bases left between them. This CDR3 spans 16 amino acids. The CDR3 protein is CASSLLSRRLEETQYF. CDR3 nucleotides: TGTGCCAGCAGCTTATTAAGCCGGCGGTTAGAAGAGACCCAGTACTTC. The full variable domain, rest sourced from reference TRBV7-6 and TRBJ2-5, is GAGVSQSPRYKVTKRGQDVALRCDPISGHVSLYWYRQALGQGPEFLTYFNYEAQQDKSGLPNDRFSAERPEGSISTLTIQRTEQRDSAMYRCASSLLSRRLEETQYFGPGTRLLVL.

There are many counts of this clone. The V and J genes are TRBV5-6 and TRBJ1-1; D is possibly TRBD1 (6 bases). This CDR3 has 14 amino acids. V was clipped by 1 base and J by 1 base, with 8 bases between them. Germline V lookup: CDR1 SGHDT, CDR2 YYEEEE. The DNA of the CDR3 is TGTGCCAGCAGCTTGTGGACAGAGAACACTGAAGCTTTCTTT. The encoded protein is CASSLWTENTEAFF.

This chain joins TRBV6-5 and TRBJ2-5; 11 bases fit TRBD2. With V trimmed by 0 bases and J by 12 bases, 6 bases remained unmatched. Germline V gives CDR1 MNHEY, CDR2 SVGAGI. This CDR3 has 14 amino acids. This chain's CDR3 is CASSYSTSGNQEYF. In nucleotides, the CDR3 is TGTGCCAGCAGTTACTCGACTAGCGGGAACCAAGAGTACTTC.

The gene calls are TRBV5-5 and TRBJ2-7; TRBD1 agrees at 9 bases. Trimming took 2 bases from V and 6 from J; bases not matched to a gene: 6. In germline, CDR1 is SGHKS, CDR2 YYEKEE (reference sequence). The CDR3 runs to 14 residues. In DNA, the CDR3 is TGTGCCAGCAGCTTACGGGACAGGGTTGCCGAGCAGTACTTC. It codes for CASSLRDRVAEQYF.

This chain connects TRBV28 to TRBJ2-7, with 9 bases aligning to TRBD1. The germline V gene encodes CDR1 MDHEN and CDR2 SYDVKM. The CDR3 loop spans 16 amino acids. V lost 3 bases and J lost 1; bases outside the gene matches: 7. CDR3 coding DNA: TGTGCCAGCAGTTTCGGGACAGGGTACCTTTCCTACGAGCAGTACTTC. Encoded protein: CASSFGTGYLSYEQYF.

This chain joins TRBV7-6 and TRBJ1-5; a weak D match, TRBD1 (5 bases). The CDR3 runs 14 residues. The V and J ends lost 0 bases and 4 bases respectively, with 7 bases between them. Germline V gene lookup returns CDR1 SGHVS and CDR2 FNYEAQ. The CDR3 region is CASSLAGANQPQHF. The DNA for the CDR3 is TGTGCCAGCAGCTTAGCCGGGGCAAATCAGCCCCAGCATTTT.

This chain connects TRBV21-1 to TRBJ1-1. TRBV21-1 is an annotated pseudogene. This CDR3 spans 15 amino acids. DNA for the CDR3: TGTGCCAGCAGCATCACCGGGCCCCAGGCCTCTGAAGCTTTCTTT. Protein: CASSITGPQASEAFF.

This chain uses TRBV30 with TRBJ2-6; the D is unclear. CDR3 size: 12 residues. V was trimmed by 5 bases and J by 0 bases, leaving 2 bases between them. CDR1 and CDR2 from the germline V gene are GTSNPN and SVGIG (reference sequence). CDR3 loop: CAWASGANVLTF. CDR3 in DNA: TGTGCCTGGGCCTCTGGGGCCAACGTCCTGACTTTC.

CDR3 loop: CASSGEREVMRDEQFF. The CDR3 nucleotides read TGTGCCAGCAGTGGGGAGCGGGAGGTCATGCGGGATGAGCAGTTCTTC. The chain links TRBV2 to TRBJ2-1; 9 bases match TRBD2. Germline-derived CDR1 and CDR2 are SNHLY and FYNNEI. J was trimmed by 8 bases and V by 4 bases; bases with no gene match: 12. This CDR3 spans 16 amino acids.

The CDR3 protein is CASSQDPGPYEQYF. The CDR3 DNA reads TGCGCCAGCAGCCAAGACCCGGGGCCATACGAGCAGTACTTC. The genes are TRBV4-1 and TRBJ2-7, with D perhaps given as TRBD1 or TRBD2 (5 bases each). Germline V gives CDR1 MGHRA, CDR2 YSYEKL. V was pared by 0 bases and J by 4 bases, with 10 bases between. The CDR3 runs 14 residues.

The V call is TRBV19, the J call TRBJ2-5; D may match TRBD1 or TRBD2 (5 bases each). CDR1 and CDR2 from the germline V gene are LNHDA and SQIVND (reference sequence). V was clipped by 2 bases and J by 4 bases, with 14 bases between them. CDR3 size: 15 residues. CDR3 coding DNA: TGTGCCAGTAGTATAAGCAGGGAGTTGCGAGAGACCCAGTACTTC. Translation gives CASSISRELRETQYF.

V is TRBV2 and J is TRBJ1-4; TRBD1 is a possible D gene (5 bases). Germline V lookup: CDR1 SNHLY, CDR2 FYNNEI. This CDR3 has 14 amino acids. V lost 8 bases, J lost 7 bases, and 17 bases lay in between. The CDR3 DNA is TGTGCCAGCCCTACGTCCGGGGACGGTGAAAAACTGTTTTTT. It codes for CASPTSGDGEKLFF.

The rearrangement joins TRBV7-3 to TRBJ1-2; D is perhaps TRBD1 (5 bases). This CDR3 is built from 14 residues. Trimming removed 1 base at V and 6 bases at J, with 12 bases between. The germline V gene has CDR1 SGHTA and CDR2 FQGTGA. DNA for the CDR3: TGTGCCAGCAGCTTAAATCAGGGCTTGCATGGCTACACCTTC. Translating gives CASSLNQGLHGYTF.

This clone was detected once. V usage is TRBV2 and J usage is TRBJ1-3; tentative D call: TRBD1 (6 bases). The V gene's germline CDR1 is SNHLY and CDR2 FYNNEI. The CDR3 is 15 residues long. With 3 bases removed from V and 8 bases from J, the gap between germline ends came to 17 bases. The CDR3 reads CASSDWAGVKDTIYF. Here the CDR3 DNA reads TGTGCCAGCAGTGACTGGGCAGGGGTGAAGGACACCATATATTTT. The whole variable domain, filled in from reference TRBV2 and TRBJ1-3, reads EPEVTQTPSHQVTQMGQEVILRCVPISNHLYFYWYRQILGQKVEFLVSFYNNEISEKSEIFDDQFSVERPDGSNFTLKIRSTKLEDSAMYFCASSDWAGVKDTIYFGEGSWLTVV.